The 18 T cell receptor beta chains presented below share a single source sample, sequenced in a study of blood T cell repertoires in COVID-19. Sequencing was performed with immunoSEQ multiplex PCR; in TCRdb, only in-frame clones are kept and a portion is missing. The profile covers fewer than 300,000 clones, with about 76% appearing a single time and around 3% taken by the ten largest. Sequencing was performed on peripheral blood. These receptors were obtained from a woman in her sixties with active or convalescent COVID-19.

The J gene is TRBJ2-3, the V gene TRBV13, with 8 bases matching TRBD2. V shed 1 base, J shed 5 bases, and the junction held 8 bases outside the gene matches. There are 16 residues in the CDR3. CDR1 and CDR2 from the germline V gene are PRHDT and FYEKMQ (reference sequence). The DNA for the CDR3 is TGTGCCAGCAGCTTAGAGGGGACTAGATGGGGAGATACGCAGTATTTT. Its translation is CASSLEGTRWGDTQYF.

V usage is TRBV15 and J usage is TRBJ1-1; D not certain. With 0 bases removed from V and 0 bases from J, the gap between germline ends came to 8 bases. CDR1 is LNHNV and CDR2 is YYDKDF in the germline V gene (reference sequence). There are 15 residues in the CDR3. CDR3 nucleotides: TGTGCCACCAGCAGAGATTTCGCGATGAACACTGAAGCTTTCTTT. Its protein is CATSRDFAMNTEAFF.

This clone appeared once. V and J are TRBV27 and TRBJ2-1, with 16 bases lining up with TRBD2. J was trimmed by 10 bases and V by 6 bases; bases with no gene match: 6. CDR1 and CDR2 from the germline V gene are MNHEY and SMNVEV (reference sequence). The CDR3 is 15 amino acids. CDR3 region: CASRPGLAGGHEQFF. The CDR3 DNA reads TGTGCCAGCAGACCGGGACTAGCGGGGGGGCACGAGCAGTTCTTC.

Comment on this clone: This sample also contains other DNA sequences that code for the same CDR3. J is TRBJ2-3 and V is TRBV9; maybe TRBD1 (5 bases). The V end lost 0 bases, the J end lost 3 bases, and 11 bases lay between the germline ends. Looked up from germline, CDR1 is SGDLS and CDR2 is YYNGEE. The CDR3 extends over 15 amino acids. The CDR3 DNA follows: TGTGCCAGCAGCGTAGTTCAGGGTGGAACAGATACGCAGTATTTT. Translated, it gives CASSVVQGGTDTQYF.

The CDR3 here is CASSFGTGKMNTEAFF. CDR3 nucleotides: TGCGCCAGCAGCTTCGGGACAGGGAAAATGAACACTGAAGCTTTCTTT. The chain couples TRBV5-1 to TRBJ1-1; 9 positions agree with TRBD1. Trimming at V came to 2 bases and at J to 0 bases, leaving 5 bases not matched to a gene. The germline gives CDR1 SGHRS, CDR2 YFSETQ. The CDR3 totals 16 residues.

This clone was counted only a few times. This sequence joins TRBV27 and TRBJ1-2; D is perhaps TRBD1 (6 bases). V shed 4 bases and J shed 6 bases, with 12 bases lying between them. In germline, CDR1 is MNHEY, CDR2 SMNVEV (reference sequence). This CDR3 region has 13 residues. The CDR3 sequence is CASSWNRAHGYTF. The CDR3 nucleotides read TGTGCCAGCAGTTGGAACAGGGCCCATGGCTACACCTTC.

A single count supports this clone. V is TRBV2 and J is TRBJ2-2; perhaps TRBD2 as D (5 bases). Germline V gene sequence: CDR1 SNHLY, CDR2 FYNNEI. The CDR3 extends over 14 amino acids. V dropped 11 bases and J dropped 0 bases, with 13 bases sitting between them. The CDR3 loop reads CAGRTAANTGELFF. In DNA, the CDR3 is TGTGCCGGAAGGACTGCCGCGAACACCGGGGAGCTGTTTTTT.

In DNA form, the CDR3 reads TGTGCCAGCAGTTACAGGGCCGGGACAGGAAAAGAAAAACTGTTTTTT. Translated, it gives CASSYRAGTGKEKLFF. The chain employs TRBV6-5 and TRBJ1-4; 8 positions match TRBD1. Germline assignment: CDR1 MNHEY and CDR2 SVGAGI. The V and J ends lost 2 bases and 8 bases, in that order; junction bases with no gene match: 10. The CDR3 consists of 16 residues.

The genes are TRBV7-9 and TRBJ1-6; a weak D match, TRBD1 (6 bases). CDR1 is SEHNR, CDR2 FQNEAQ, per germline (reference sequence). This CDR3 spans 15 amino acids. Trimming pared 2 bases from V and 8 bases from J, leaving 13 bases between. The DNA for the CDR3 is TGTGCCAGCAGCTTATCGGGCAGGGGAGATTCACCCCTCCACTTT. Translating gives CASSLSGRGDSPLHF.

This clone was observed a handful of times. The rearrangement links TRBV7-6 to TRBJ2-1; 12 nucleotides agree with TRBD2. Germline V CDR1 and CDR2: SGHVS, FNYEAQ. With V trimmed by 1 base and J by 2 bases, 6 bases remained unmatched. This CDR3 is built from 18 residues. The CDR3 region is CASSLVPSGGVTYNEQFF. The CDR3 DNA is TGTGCCAGCAGCTTAGTACCTAGCGGGGGGGTGACCTACAATGAGCAGTTCTTC.

The chain links TRBV6-5 to TRBJ2-1; 11 positions match TRBD2. V lost 2 bases, J lost 2 bases, and 2 bases stayed unmatched. Germline-derived CDR1 and CDR2 are MNHEY and SVGAGI. The CDR3 runs 16 residues. The CDR3 DNA follows: TGTGCCAGCAGTTACACTAGCGGGGGAACCTACAATGAGCAGTTCTTC. It codes for CASSYTSGGTYNEQFF.

The chain links TRBV2 to TRBJ1-3; D is perhaps TRBD1 (5 bases). This CDR3 region has 15 residues. Germline assignment: CDR1 SNHLY and CDR2 FYNNEI. V was trimmed by 3 bases and J by 2 bases, leaving 11 bases between them. The CDR3 protein is CASSEFRGAGNTIYF. CDR3 DNA: TGTGCCAGCAGTGAGTTCCGGGGGGCTGGAAACACCATATATTTT.

The J gene is TRBJ2-7, the V gene TRBV5-4, with D possibly being TRBD2 (7 bases). CDR1 SGHNT and CDR2 YYREEE come from the germline V gene (reference sequence). Trimming left V 0 bases short and J 6 bases short, with 16 bases between. The CDR3 sequence is 15 residues long. The CDR3 is CASSLGGGSDGEQYF. The CDR3 DNA is TGTGCCAGCAGCTTGGGCGGGGGCAGTGATGGCGAGCAGTACTTC.

The sample holds a few counts of this clone. This rearrangement joins TRBV7-6 to TRBJ1-5; 9 bases agree with TRBD1. V shed 1 base and J 0 bases; nucleotides not matched to a gene: 13. The CDR3 contains 20 residues. The germline CDR1 and CDR2 sequences are SGHVS and FNYEAQ. In DNA, the CDR3 is TGTGCCAGCAGCTTAGAAGTGGACAGGGGCGGCCTGTATAGCAATCAGCCCCAGCATTTT. It translates to CASSLEVDRGGLYSNQPQHF.

The chain combines TRBV9 with TRBJ1-1, with 9 bases that match TRBD1. This CDR3 comprises 15 residues. CDR1 and CDR2 (germline): SGDLS, YYNGEE. V lost 4 bases to trimming and J lost 3 bases; unmatched junction nucleotides: 7. CDR3 DNA sequence: TGTGCCAGCAGCCCATGGGGACAGGGAGACACTGAAGCTTTCTTT. Translated: CASSPWGQGDTEAFF.

This clone was detected only a few times. The CDR3: CASSVTSGSTGELFF. The CDR3 DNA sequence: TGTGCCAGCAGCGTGACTAGCGGGAGCACCGGGGAGCTGTTTTTT. The V and J genes are TRBV9 and TRBJ2-2; TRBD2 matches at 12 bases. CDR1 and CDR2 from the germline V gene are SGDLS and YYNGEE. V shed 2 bases and J 4 bases; nucleotides not matched to a gene: 0. The CDR3 extends over 15 amino acids.

This clone occurred a few times. The chain has TRBV5-4 and TRBJ2-5, with D perhaps matching TRBD1 (7 bases). The length of the CDR3 is 16 residues. In germline, CDR1 is SGHNT, CDR2 YYREEE (reference sequence). V was pared by 4 bases and J by 5 bases, with 21 bases between. The CDR3 is CASSQGRGGAGETQYF. DNA of the CDR3: TGTGCCAGCAGCCAGGGGCGAGGGGGCGCGGGGGAGACCCAGTACTTC.

The chain employs TRBV7-6 and TRBJ2-1; D not resolved. CDR1 and CDR2 (germline): SGHVS, FNYEAQ. The CDR3 length is 14 residues. Trimming removed 5 bases from V and 5 bases from J, with 13 bases in between. The CDR3: CASSARVNNNEQFF. The CDR3 DNA is TGTGCCAGCAGCGCCCGGGTCAACAACAATGAGCAGTTCTTC.